The sequence of this T cell receptor (beta chain) was determined in a study of spatial heterogeneity in lung cancer. Every TCR cDNA molecule bore a unique molecular identifier. One entry per CDR3 protein, called by TCRdb with MiXCR from the 5' RACE reads. The sample records 11,000 to 15,000 distinct CDR3 sequences, about 4.5% being singletons. This CDR3 has 21 amino acids. Germline-derived CDR1 and CDR2 are MDHEN and SYDVKM. Trimming cost V 3 bases and J 0 bases; bases outside gene matches: 10. Time point given: sample taken at primary tumor resection. Without sorting, whole RNA was sequenced from tumor, nontumor lung or frozen PBMC. This clonotype appeared many times. The target antigen is unknown. The study, taken as a whole, reports: Counts for ubiquitous and regional expanded TCRs went along with ubiquitous and regional nonsynonymous mutations, respectively. The number of expanded tumor alpha and beta chains correlated with mutation number.

The source of this sequence is a female donor with early-stage non-small cell lung cancer. The specimen comprised lung tumor tissue, sampled at surgery. The V call is TRBV28, the J call TRBJ2-6, with 14 bases that match TRBD2. The CDR3 coding sequence is TGTGCCAGCAGTTTCCCTCGGACTAGCGGGGGGTTGTACTCTGGGGCCAACGTCCTGACTTTC. Translation gives CASSFPRTSGGLYSGANVLTF.